This section outlines one TCR beta chain sequence together with its context. This record belongs to a study of human versus mouse CDR3 diversity and MHC coevolution. Study context: Between roughly 0.6 x 10^7 and 1.8 x 10^7 valid reads came from each sample.

The CDR3 spans 15 residues. V gave up 2 bases and J gave up 4 bases, with 14 bases separating them. The germline V gene encodes CDR1 SGHDT and CDR2 YYEEEE. Only in-frame clones appear in the TCRdb table, and some are missing; sequencing was by immunoSEQ multiplex PCR. The sample holds some 80,000 clones; approximately 90% are singletons and the top ten take less than 0.19%. The receptor's source is a person aged 30 to 69 in good health. Sequencing was done on a sample of naive CD4+ T cells from blood. The subset here: CD45RO-negative CD62L-positive naive CD4 T cells. The genes are TRBV5-6 and TRBJ2-3; weak D call: TRBD2 (7 bases). The CDR3 nucleotides read TGTGCCAGCAGCTTAACTTCCGGGGGGCCAGATACGCAGTATTTT. It yields the protein CASSLTSGGPDTQYF.